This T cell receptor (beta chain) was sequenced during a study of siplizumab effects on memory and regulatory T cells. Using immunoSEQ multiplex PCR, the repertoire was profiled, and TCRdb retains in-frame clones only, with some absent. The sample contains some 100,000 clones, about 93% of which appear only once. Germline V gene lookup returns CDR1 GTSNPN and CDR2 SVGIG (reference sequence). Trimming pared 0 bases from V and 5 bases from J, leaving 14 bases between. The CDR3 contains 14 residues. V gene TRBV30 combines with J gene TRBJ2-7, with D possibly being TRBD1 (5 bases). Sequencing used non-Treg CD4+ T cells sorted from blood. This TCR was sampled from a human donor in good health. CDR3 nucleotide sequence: TGTGCCTGGAGTGTACGTCAGGGAATGAACGAGCAGTACTTC. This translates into CAWSVRQGMNEQYF.